The following is a TCR beta chain sequence with its context. With 8 bases clipped from V and 4 bases from J, the junction kept 6 bases outside the gene matches. Germline CDR1 LNHDA, CDR2 SQIVND (reference sequence). There are 15 residues in the CDR3. Source study methods: Amplification of reference gene primers was used by the study to estimate nucleated cell counts. Assay used: immunoSEQ multiplex PCR; TCRdb lists only in-frame clones, some missing. V and J calls and clone size are copied from that table; D and trimming were computed from the DNA. The sample yields 88,000 or so clones, 65% to 90% seen once. This record belongs to a study of blood T cell repertoires in COVID-19. Overall study: From the United States, Italy and Spain came samples of acute and convalescent COVID-19.

This clonotype was sampled from a man between 60 and 75 years old with acute or convalescent COVID-19. The chain has TRBV19 and TRBJ2-5, with TRBD2 matching 14 bases. The sample taken for sequencing was peripheral blood. Here the CDR3 reads CASGVGTSGGETQYF. Here the CDR3 DNA reads TGTGCCAGTGGAGTTGGGACTAGCGGGGGAGAGACCCAGTACTTC. The variable domain in full, with the rest retrieved from reference TRBV19 and TRBJ2-5, is DGGITQSPKYLFRKEGQNVTLSCEQNLNHDAMYWYRQDPGQGLRLIYYSQIVNDFQKGDIAEGYSVSREKKESFPLTVTSAQKNPTAFYLCASGVGTSGGETQYFGPGTRLLVL.